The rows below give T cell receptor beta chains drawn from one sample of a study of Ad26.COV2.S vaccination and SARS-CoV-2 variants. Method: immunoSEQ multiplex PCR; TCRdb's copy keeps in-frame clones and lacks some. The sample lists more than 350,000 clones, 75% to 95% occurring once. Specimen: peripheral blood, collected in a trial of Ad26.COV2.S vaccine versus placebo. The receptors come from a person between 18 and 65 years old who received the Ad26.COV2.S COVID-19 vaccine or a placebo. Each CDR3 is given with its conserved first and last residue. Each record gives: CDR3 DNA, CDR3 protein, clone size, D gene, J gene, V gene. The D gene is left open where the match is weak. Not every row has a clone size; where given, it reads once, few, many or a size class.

TGTGCCAGCAGCTTGGAAGGGGGGAGCTCCTACAATGAGCAGTTCTTC CASSLEGGSSYNEQFF . . TRBJ2-1 TRBV5-4
TGCAGTGCTCGAAAGGACGAGACCCAGTACTTC CSARKDETQYF few . TRBJ2-5 TRBV20-1
TGTGCCAGCAGCCAACCCGGGACAGGGTACGATCAGCCCCAGCATTTT CASSQPGTGYDQPQHF . TRBD1 TRBJ1-5 TRBV4-2
TGTGCCAGCAGTTACTCGACAACCACAGATACGCAGTATTTT CASSYSTTTDTQYF . . TRBJ2-3 TRBV6-2/TRBV6-3
TGTGCCAGCAGCTTAGCGCCGGCGCGAAGCTCCTACAATGAGCAGTTCTTC CASSLAPARSSYNEQFF . . TRBJ2-1 TRBV7-2
TGTGCCAGCAGCCTCCTAGGGAGGTCAAGCTCCTACAATGAGCAGTTCTTC CASSLLGRSSSYNEQFF . . TRBJ2-1 TRBV28
TGTGCCAGCAGCTTAGTTGTCGGCAGCCTAGCCAAAAACATTCAGTACTTC CASSLVVGSLAKNIQYF . . TRBJ2-4 TRBV7-9
TGCGCCAGCAGCCAAGTGGGGAGGACCTCTGAAAAACTGTTTTTT CASSQVGRTSEKLFF . . TRBJ1-4 TRBV4-1
TGTGCCAGCAGCCACGGGTCCGGGACAGGGGGAGAGACCCAGTACTTC CASSHGSGTGGETQYF once TRBD1 TRBJ2-5 TRBV3-1/TRBV3-2
TGTGCCAGCAGCTCCTCAGGGGGCGGCACAGATACGCAGTATTTT CASSSSGGGTDTQYF . TRBD1 TRBJ2-3 TRBV6-6
TGTGCCAGCAGCCACCTGGGACAGGGAAGAGCTAACTATGGCTACACCTTC CASSHLGQGRANYGYTF . TRBD1 TRBJ1-2 TRBV11-2
TGTGCCAGCAGCTTAGGGGTAGGGGGTGAGCAGTTCTTC CASSLGVGGEQFF . . TRBJ2-1 TRBV7-9
TGTGCCAGCAGCTTAATTCGGGCGGGAGGTCAAGAGACCCAGTACTTC CASSLIRAGGQETQYF . TRBD2 TRBJ2-5 TRBV7-7
TGTGCCATCAGGACCGGGCCCCAGGCATGGGAGACCCAGTACTTC CAIRTGPQAWETQYF . . TRBJ2-5 TRBV10-3
TGTGCCAGCAGCCTCCTAGCGGGAGGGAGCTCCTACGAGCAGTACTTC CASSLLAGGSSYEQYF . TRBD2 TRBJ2-7 TRBV5-5
TGTGCCAGCAGCTTGAATGGACAGGAAAATCAGCCCCAGCATTTT CASSLNGQENQPQHF . TRBD1 TRBJ1-5 TRBV7-2
TGTGCCAGCAGCCAAGTAGCGGGACGGCCAGATACGCAGTATTTT CASSQVAGRPDTQYF . TRBD2 TRBJ2-3 TRBV7-8
TGCGCCAGCAGTCAATCGAAGGAATTGAAGCAGTACTTC CASSQSKELKQYF few . TRBJ2-7 TRBV23-1
TGTGCCAGCAGCTTAGCGCGGAACCAAGAGACCCAGTACTTC CASSLARNQETQYF . . TRBJ2-5 TRBV7-2
TGTGCCAGCAGTTTAAGCTCCCAACACAATGAGCAGTTCTTC CASSLSSQHNEQFF . . TRBJ2-1 TRBV28